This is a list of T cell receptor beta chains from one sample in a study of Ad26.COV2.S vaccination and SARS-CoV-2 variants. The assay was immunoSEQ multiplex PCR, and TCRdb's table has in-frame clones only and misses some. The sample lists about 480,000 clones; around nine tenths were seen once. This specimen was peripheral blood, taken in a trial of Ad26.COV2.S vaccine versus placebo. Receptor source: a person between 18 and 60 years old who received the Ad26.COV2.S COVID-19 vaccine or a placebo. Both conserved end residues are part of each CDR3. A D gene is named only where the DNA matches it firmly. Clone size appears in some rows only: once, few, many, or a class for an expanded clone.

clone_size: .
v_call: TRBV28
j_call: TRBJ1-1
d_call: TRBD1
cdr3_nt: TGTGCCAGCAGTTTATGGGGGACAGGGATACGGAACACTGAAGCTTTCTTT
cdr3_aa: CASSLWGTGIRNTEAFF

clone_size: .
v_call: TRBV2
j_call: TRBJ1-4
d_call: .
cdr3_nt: TGTGCCAGCAGTGTTCAGGGGCTTGAAAAACTGTTTTTT
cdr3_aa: CASSVQGLEKLFF

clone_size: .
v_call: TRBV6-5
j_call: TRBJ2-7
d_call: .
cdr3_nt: TGTGCCAGCATGATATTGGGAGTGACCTACGAGCAGTACTTC
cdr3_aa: CASMILGVTYEQYF

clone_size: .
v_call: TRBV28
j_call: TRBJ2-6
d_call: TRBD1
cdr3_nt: TGTGCCAGCAGTTTAGCAAAATCCGGGACAGGGCCTCTTGGGGCCAACGTCCTGACTTTC
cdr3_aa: CASSLAKSGTGPLGANVLTF

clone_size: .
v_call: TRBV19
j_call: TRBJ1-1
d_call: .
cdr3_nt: TGTGCCAGTAGTATACTGGCCGGGGGGGGGACTGAAGCTTTCTTT
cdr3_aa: CASSILAGGGTEAFF

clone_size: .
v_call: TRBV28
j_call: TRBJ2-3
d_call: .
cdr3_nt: TGCTACGTATCGGGAGGAGGGGGCGGGCAGTATTTT
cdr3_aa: CYVSGGGGGQYF

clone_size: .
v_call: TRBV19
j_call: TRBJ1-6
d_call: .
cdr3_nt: TGTGCCAGTAGTGGAACCTATAATTCACCCCTCCACTTT
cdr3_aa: CASSGTYNSPLHF

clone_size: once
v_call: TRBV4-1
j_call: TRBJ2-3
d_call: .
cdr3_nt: TGCGCCAACGACCCGGGTTATCGATGGGATACGCAGTATTTT
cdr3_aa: CANDPGYRWDTQYF

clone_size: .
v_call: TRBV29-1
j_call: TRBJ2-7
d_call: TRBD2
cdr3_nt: TGCAGCGTTGAACTAGCGGGATCCTACGAGCAGTACTTC
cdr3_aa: CSVELAGSYEQYF

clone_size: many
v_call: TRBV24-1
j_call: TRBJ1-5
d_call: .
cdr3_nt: TGTGCCACCAGCCTAGCAGATTGGCCCCAGCATTTT
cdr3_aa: CATSLADWPQHF

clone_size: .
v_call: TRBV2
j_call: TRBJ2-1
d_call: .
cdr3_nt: TGTGCCAGCAGTGAGGTCCTCGGGGCCTACAATGAGCAGTTCTTC
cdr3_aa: CASSEVLGAYNEQFF

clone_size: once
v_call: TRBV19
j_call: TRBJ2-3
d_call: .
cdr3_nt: TGTGCCAGTAGTATCCTAACGACAGATACGCAGTATTTT
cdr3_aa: CASSILTTDTQYF

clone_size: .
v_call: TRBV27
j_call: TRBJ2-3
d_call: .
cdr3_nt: TGTGCCAGCAGTTTCCACCCGCGAGGGGCCATTTCAGATACGCAGTATTTT
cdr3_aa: CASSFHPRGAISDTQYF

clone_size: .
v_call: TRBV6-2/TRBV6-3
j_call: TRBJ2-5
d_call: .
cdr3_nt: TGTGCCAGCAGTTACTTCGGCAGGGGAGGGGAGACCCAGTACTTC
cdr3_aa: CASSYFGRGGETQYF

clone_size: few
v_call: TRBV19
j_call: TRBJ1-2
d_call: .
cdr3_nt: TGTGCCAGTAGTATAAATCTCAGGACTACGCATGGCTACACCTTC
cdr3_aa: CASSINLRTTHGYTF

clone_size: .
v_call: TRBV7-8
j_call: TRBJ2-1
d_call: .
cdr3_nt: TGTGCCAGCAGCTTAGAGCCTGACAATGAGCAGTTCTTC
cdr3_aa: CASSLEPDNEQFF

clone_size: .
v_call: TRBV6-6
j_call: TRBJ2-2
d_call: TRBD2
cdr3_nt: TGTGCCAGCAGCCTTACTAGCGGGAGGGCCGGCGGGGAGCTGTTTTTT
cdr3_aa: CASSLTSGRAGGELFF

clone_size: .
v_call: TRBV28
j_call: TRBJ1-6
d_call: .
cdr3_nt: TGTGCCAGCAGTTTCCCACCTGGGAGCTCCTATAATTCACCCCTCCACTTT
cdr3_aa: CASSFPPGSSYNSPLHF

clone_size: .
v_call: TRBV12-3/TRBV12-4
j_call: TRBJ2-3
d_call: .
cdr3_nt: TGTGCCAGCAGTTTACCCCCAGATACGCAGTATTTT
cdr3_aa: CASSLPPDTQYF

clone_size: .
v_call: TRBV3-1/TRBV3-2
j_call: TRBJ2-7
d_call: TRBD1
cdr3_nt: TGTGCCAGCAGCCGACAGGGGCCGGGTGAGCAGTACTTC
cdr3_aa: CASSRQGPGEQYF

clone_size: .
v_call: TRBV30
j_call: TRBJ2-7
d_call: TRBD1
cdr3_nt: TGTGCCTGGGAACAGGGGGGTAGGCCCTCCTACGAGCAGTACTTC
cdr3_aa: CAWEQGGRPSYEQYF

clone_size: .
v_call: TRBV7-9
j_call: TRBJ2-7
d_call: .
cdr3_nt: TGTGCCTGCGGGCGGGAAGTCCCCTACGAGCAGTACTTC
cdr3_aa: CACGREVPYEQYF

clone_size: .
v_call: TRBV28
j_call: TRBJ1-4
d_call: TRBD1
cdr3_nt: TGTGCCAGCAGTTTAAGTGGGACAGATGAAAAACTGTTTTTT
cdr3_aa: CASSLSGTDEKLFF

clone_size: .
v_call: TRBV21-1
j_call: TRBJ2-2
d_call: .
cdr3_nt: TGTGCCAGCGGGAGACCGGGACGGCAGAACACCGGGGAGCTGTTTTTT
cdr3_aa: CASGRPGRQNTGELFF

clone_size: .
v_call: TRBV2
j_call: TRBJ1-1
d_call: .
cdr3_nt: TGTGCCAGCACCGAGAGGGCAGGTGGTGTCGTGCGGAACACTGAAGCTTTCTTT
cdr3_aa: CASTERAGGVVRNTEAFF

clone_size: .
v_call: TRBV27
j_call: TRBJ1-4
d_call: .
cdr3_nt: TGTGCCAGCAGTTGGGGGGGAAGGGCTAATGAAAAACTGTTTTTT
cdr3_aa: CASSWGGRANEKLFF

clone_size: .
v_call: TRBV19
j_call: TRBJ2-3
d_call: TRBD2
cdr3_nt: TGTGCCAGTAGTCTGGGGACTAGACTGACAGATACGCAGTATTTT
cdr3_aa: CASSLGTRLTDTQYF

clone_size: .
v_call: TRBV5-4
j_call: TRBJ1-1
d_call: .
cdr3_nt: TGTGCCAGCAGCCCGAGAACAGGGAAGAACACTGAAGCTTTCTTT
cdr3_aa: CASSPRTGKNTEAFF

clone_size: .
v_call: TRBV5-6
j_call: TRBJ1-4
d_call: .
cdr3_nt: TGTGCCAGCAAGTCGGCGGCGGCGCGGGAAGAAAAACTGTTTTTT
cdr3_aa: CASKSAAAREEKLFF

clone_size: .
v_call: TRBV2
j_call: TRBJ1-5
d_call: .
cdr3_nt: TGTGCCAGCAGTGAACGACCCCGGGGGGAACAGCCCCAGCATTTT
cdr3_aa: CASSERPRGEQPQHF

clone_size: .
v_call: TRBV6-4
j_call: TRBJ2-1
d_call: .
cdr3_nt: TGTGCCAGCAGCCTCGGTGGGTCACTTGTTAATGAGCAGTTCTTC
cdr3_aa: CASSLGGSLVNEQFF

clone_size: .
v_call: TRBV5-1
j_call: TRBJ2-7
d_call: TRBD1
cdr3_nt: TGCGCCAGCAGCTTGTTAGGGACAGGGAACGACGAGCAGTACTTC
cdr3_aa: CASSLLGTGNDEQYF

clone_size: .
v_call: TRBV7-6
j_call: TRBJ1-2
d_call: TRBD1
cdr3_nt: TGTGCCAGCAGCTCCGCGACAGTAGCCGGGACAGGGGGTCGGGATAACTATGGCTACACCTTC
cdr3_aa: CASSSATVAGTGGRDNYGYTF

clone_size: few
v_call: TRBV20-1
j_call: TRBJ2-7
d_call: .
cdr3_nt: TGCAGTGCTAGTCGAGACACCTACGAGCAGTACTTC
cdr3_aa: CSASRDTYEQYF

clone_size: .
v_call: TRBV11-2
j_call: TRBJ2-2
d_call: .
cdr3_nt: TGTGCCAGCAGCTTAGTGACCGGGACCTCCGGGACCGGGGAGCTGTTTTTT
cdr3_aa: CASSLVTGTSGTGELFF

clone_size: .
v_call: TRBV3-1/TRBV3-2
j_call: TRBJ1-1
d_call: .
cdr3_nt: TGTGCCAGCGGATTGGGGGACACTGAAGCTTTCTTT
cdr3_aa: CASGLGDTEAFF

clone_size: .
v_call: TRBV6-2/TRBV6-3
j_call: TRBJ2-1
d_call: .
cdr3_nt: TGTGCCAGCAGTTCCCCCCGCCCTCAGCGGAACTCCTACAATGAGCAGTTCTTC
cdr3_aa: CASSSPRPQRNSYNEQFF

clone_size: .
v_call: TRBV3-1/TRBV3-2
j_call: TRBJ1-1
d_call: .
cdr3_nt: TGTGCCAGCCGACGGAACACTGAAGCTTTCTTT
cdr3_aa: CASRRNTEAFF

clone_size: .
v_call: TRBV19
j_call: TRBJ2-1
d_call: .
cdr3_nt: TGTGCCAGTAGTACGGCGGGACAGAGTTTCAATGAGCAGTTCTTC
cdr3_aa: CASSTAGQSFNEQFF

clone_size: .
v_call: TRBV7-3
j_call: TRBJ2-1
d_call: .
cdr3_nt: TGTGCCAGCAGCCGAGACCACGGCCGATACAATGAGCAGTTCTTC
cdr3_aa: CASSRDHGRYNEQFF

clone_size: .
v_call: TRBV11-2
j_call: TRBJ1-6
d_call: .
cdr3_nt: TGTGCCAGCAGCTTAGAGGGACTAGGGCGGTCACCCCTCCACTTT
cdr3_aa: CASSLEGLGRSPLHF

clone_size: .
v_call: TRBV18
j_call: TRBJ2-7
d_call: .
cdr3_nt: TGTGCCAGCTCACCACGGCCCTACGAGCAGTACTTC
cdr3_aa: CASSPRPYEQYF

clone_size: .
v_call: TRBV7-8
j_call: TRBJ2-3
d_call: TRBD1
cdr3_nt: TGTGCCAGCTACATGACCGGGACAGGGATCGATACGCAGTATTTT
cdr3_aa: CASYMTGTGIDTQYF

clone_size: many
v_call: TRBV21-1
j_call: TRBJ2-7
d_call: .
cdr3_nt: TGTGCCAGCAGCAAACCAGGGGGGAGACAGGTGCCGCGTTCCTACGAGCAGTACTTC
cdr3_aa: CASSKPGGRQVPRSYEQYF